A single sample gave rise to the 2 T cell receptor beta chains below, sequenced in a study of long-term antiretroviral therapy in people with HIV. Version v3.0 of the immunoSEQ assay ran at survey level. Assay used: immunoSEQ multiplex PCR; TCRdb lists only in-frame clones, some missing. The sample consists of around 29,000 clones, about 93% of them appearing once. Sequenced here: unsorted PBMCs, sampled about 6.5 years after starting antiretroviral therapy. These TCRs come from a woman aged 40 to 49 with HIV.

This chain links TRBV5-1 with TRBJ2-3; D possibly corresponds to TRBD2 (6 bases). The germline V and J ends were trimmed by 0 bases and 4 bases, with 24 bases remaining between them. From germline, CDR1 is SGHRS and CDR2 YFSETQ. The CDR3 is made up of 19 amino acids. CDR3 sequence: CASSLGRVRWEAYSDTQYF. The DNA of the CDR3 is TGCGCCAGCAGCTTGGGCCGGGTTAGATGGGAGGCCTACTCAGATACGCAGTATTTT.

The chain couples TRBV5-1 to TRBJ2-5; 10 nucleotides line up with TRBD2. This CDR3 is 16 amino acids long. V shed 0 bases, J shed 5 bases, and the junction held 7 bases outside the gene matches. CDR1 and CDR2 from the germline V gene are SGHRS and YFSETQ. CDR3 nucleotide sequence: TGCGCCAGCAGCTTGGCCGCGACTAGCGGGTTTGAGACCCAGTACTTC. The encoded protein is CASSLAATSGFETQYF.